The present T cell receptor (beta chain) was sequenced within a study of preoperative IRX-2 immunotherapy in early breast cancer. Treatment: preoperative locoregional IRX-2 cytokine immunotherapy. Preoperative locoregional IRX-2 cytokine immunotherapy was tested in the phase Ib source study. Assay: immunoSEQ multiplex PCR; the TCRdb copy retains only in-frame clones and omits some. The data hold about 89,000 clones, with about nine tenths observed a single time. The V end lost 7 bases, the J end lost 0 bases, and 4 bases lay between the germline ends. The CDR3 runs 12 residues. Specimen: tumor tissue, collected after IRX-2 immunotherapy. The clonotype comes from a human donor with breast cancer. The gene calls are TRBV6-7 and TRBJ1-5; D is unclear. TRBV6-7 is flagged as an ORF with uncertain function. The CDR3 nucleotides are TGTGCCAGCATGGATAGCAATCAGCCCCAGCATTTT. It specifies CASMDSNQPQHF.